Shown below are 22 T cell receptor beta chains from a single sample sequenced in a study of cytomegalovirus exposure and HLA in healthy donors. The PCR employed 60 Vbeta primers together with 13 Jbeta primers. Only in-frame clones appear in the TCRdb table, and some are missing; sequencing was by immunoSEQ multiplex PCR. This sample's table reports more than 100,000 clones. The sample was PBMCs. Receptors were obtained from a man aged 18 to 35 in good health and CMV-seronegative.

The chain is built from TRBV4-2 and TRBJ2-3; TRBD2 aligns across 9 bases. The germline gives CDR1 LGHNA, CDR2 YNFKEQ. The CDR3 has 14 amino acids. The ends lost 5 bases at V and 1 base at J; junction bases unmatched: 1. CDR3: CASSGGGGTDTQYF. The CDR3 nucleotides read TGTGCCAGCAGCGGCGGGGGGGGCACAGATACGCAGTATTTT.

V and J are TRBV7-9 and TRBJ2-1; 12 bases are shared with TRBD2. V was clipped by 5 bases and J by 13 bases; unmatched bases: 9. This CDR3 is 14 amino acids long. Germline V gene data show CDR1 as SEHNR and CDR2 as FQNEAQ (reference sequence). CDR3 DNA: TGTGCCAGCAGCCAACGACTAGCGGGAGACCGCCAGTTCTTC. It is translated as CASSQRLAGDRQFF.

V usage is TRBV6-4 and J usage is TRBJ1-1, with 9 bases aligning to TRBD1. The CDR3 sequence is 20 residues long. In germline, CDR1 is MRHNA, CDR2 SNTAGT. V lost 6 bases, J lost 1 base, and 21 bases stayed unmatched. The CDR3 region is CASRNGDREATEKRNTEAFF. CDR3 coding DNA: TGTGCCAGCAGGAACGGGGACAGGGAGGCCACTGAAAAAAGGAACACTGAAGCTTTCTTT.

CDR3 in amino acids: CASTSEPTNEQYF. CDR3 bases: TGTGCCAGTACTAGCGAGCCTACCAACGAGCAGTACTTC. The gene calls are TRBV7-9 and TRBJ2-7, with 7 positions matching TRBD2. This CDR3 is built from 13 residues. V was pared by 9 bases and J by 5 bases, with 10 bases of the junction left unmatched. CDR1 and CDR2 from the germline V gene are SEHNR and FQNEAQ (reference sequence).

This sequence joins TRBV27 and TRBJ2-2; 12 nucleotides align to TRBD1. This CDR3 spans 16 amino acids. CDR1 is MNHEY, CDR2 SMNVEV, per germline (reference sequence). V lost 3 bases, J lost 5 bases, and 4 bases stayed unmatched. The CDR3 sequence is CASSLGTGGWTGELFF. CDR3 DNA: TGTGCCAGCAGTTTGGGGACAGGGGGCTGGACCGGGGAGCTGTTTTTT.

The J gene is TRBJ2-7, the V gene TRBV19, with TRBD2 matching 14 bases. The CDR3 runs 16 residues. The germline V gene has CDR1 LNHDA and CDR2 SQIVND (reference sequence). J lost 2 bases, V lost 5 bases, and 5 bases had no gene match. The CDR3 sequence is CASSSRTSGRTYEQYF. The CDR3 DNA sequence: TGTGCCAGTAGTTCCAGGACTAGCGGGAGGACCTACGAGCAGTACTTC.

The rearrangement uses TRBV9 and TRBJ2-7; 8 bases are a match to TRBD1. Germline CDR1 is SGDLS and CDR2 is YYNGEE. The V and J ends lost 4 bases and 2 bases, in that order; junction bases with no gene match: 8. The CDR3 sequence is 15 residues long. In DNA form, the CDR3 reads TGTGCCAGCAGCACAGGGGGTGGCGGAACCTACGAGCAGTACTTC. Encoded protein: CASSTGGGGTYEQYF.

This chain's CDR3 is CASSLAGGWTDTQYF. Here the CDR3 DNA reads TGTGCCAGCAGCTTAGCGGGAGGGTGGACGGATACGCAGTATTTT. The rearrangement uses TRBV5-8 and TRBJ2-3, with 10 positions matching TRBD2. V shed 2 bases, J shed 6 bases, and the junction held 6 bases outside the gene matches. This CDR3 spans 15 amino acids. CDR1 and CDR2 (germline): SGHTS, YDEGEE.

V usage is TRBV7-2 and J usage is TRBJ2-5; TRBD1 might be the D (6 bases). The V end lost 4 bases, the J end lost 8 bases, and 20 bases lay between the germline ends. Looked up from germline, CDR1 is SGHTA and CDR2 is FQGNSA. The CDR3 consists of 15 residues. The CDR3 region is CASSSEGTRGKTQYF. CDR3 nucleotide sequence: TGTGCCAGCAGCTCGGAAGGGACCAGGGGCAAAACCCAGTACTTC.

V gene TRBV2 combines with J gene TRBJ2-6; D unresolved. The germline CDR1 and CDR2 sequences are SNHLY and FYNNEI. The CDR3 consists of 15 residues. Trimming cost V 6 bases and J 2 bases, with 11 bases left between them. The CDR3 region has the DNA TGTGCCAGCAGCTACAGCATTCCTGGGGCCAACGTCCTGACTTTC. The encoded protein is CASSYSIPGANVLTF.

The chain has TRBV19 and TRBJ2-5; D not resolved. Germline V gene lookup returns CDR1 LNHDA and CDR2 SQIVND (reference sequence). Deletions cut 5 bases from V and 1 base from J, with 11 bases between. The CDR3 contains 14 residues. CDR3 sequence reads: CASSLSQAQETQYF. The CDR3 nucleotides are TGTGCCAGTAGTCTCAGCCAGGCCCAAGAGACCCAGTACTTC. The complete variable domain, with remaining parts taken from reference TRBV19 and TRBJ2-5, reads DGGITQSPKYLFRKEGQNVTLSCEQNLNHDAMYWYRQDPGQGLRLIYYSQIVNDFQKGDIAEGYSVSREKKESFPLTVTSAQKNPTAFYLCASSLSQAQETQYFGPGTRLLVL.

The chain employs TRBV5-1 and TRBJ2-2; D gene uncertain. The CDR3 is 15 residues long. Germline V gene lookup returns CDR1 SGHRS and CDR2 YFSETQ. Between the trimmed V and J ends, which lost 0 bases and 4 bases, there was a span of 10 bases. CDR3 bases: TGCGCCAGCAGCTTGGCCGAAAGGAGCACCGGGGAGCTGTTTTTT. Protein sequence: CASSLAERSTGELFF. Full variable domain (remainder filled in from reference TRBV5-1 and TRBJ2-2): KAGVTQTPRYLIKTRGQQVTLSCSPISGHRSVSWYQQTPGQGLQFLFEYFSETQRNKGNFPGRFSGRQFSNSRSEMNVSTLELGDSALYLCASSLAERSTGELFFGEGSRLTVL.

The chain joins TRBV5-1 to TRBJ2-5; D gene ambiguous. The V gene lost 2 bases and the J gene lost 5 bases, with 13 bases spanning the gap. The CDR3 has 14 residues. CDR1 is SGHRS, CDR2 YFSETQ, per germline. The DNA of the CDR3 is TGCGCCAGCAGCTTCGACGATCTCGGGGAGACCCAGTACTTC. Protein sequence: CASSFDDLGETQYF.

The chain uses TRBV6-1 and TRBJ2-2, with D possibly being TRBD1 (6 bases). V was pared by 7 bases and J by 7 bases, with 16 bases between. This CDR3 has 14 amino acids. Germline lookup yields CDR1 MNHNS and CDR2 SASEGT. CDR3 region: CASTMLGAIGELFF. Written as DNA, the CDR3 is TGTGCCAGCACTATGCTGGGGGCGATCGGGGAGCTGTTTTTT.

V is TRBV6-1 and J is TRBJ1-6, with D perhaps matching TRBD1 (5 bases). Trimming removed 0 bases from V and 3 bases from J, with 12 bases in between. The CDR3 is 17 residues long. From germline, CDR1 is MNHNS and CDR2 SASEGT. The CDR3 loop is CASSEASRAHYNSPLHF. The CDR3, as DNA: TGTGCCAGCAGTGAAGCTTCCAGGGCCCACTATAATTCACCCCTCCACTTT.

The chain recombines TRBV18 with TRBJ2-1, with 12 bases lining up with TRBD2. J lost 2 bases, V lost 4 bases, and 9 bases had no gene match. Per the germline V gene, CDR1 is KGHSH and CDR2 is LQKENI. The CDR3 contains 18 residues. The CDR3, as DNA: TGTGCCAGCTCACTCCAGGCCGGGACTAGCGGGCCCTACAATGAGCAGTTCTTC. Its translation: CASSLQAGTSGPYNEQFF.

This chain connects TRBV6-5 to TRBJ2-7; 11 bases agree with TRBD2. J lost 3 bases, V lost 6 bases, and 7 bases had no gene match. CDR3 length equals 15 residues. Germline V gene sequence: CDR1 MNHEY, CDR2 SVGAGI. In DNA form, the CDR3 reads TGTGCCAGCAGCCCTACTAGCGGGGGTCTCTACGAGCAGTACTTC. It codes for CASSPTSGGLYEQYF.

The J gene is TRBJ2-7, the V gene TRBV6-1; the D gene is possibly TRBD2 (6 bases). Germline values: CDR1 MNHNS, CDR2 SASEGT. The CDR3 consists of 13 residues. Trimming cost V 5 bases and J 2 bases, with 10 bases left between them. The CDR3 DNA reads TGTGCCAGCAGTTCTAGCGACCCCTACGAGCAGTACTTC. Translated, it gives CASSSSDPYEQYF.

The V call is TRBV28, the J call TRBJ1-1; 7 bases align to TRBD1. Trimming took 5 bases from V and 7 from J; bases not matched to a gene: 13. From germline, CDR1 is MDHEN and CDR2 SYDVKM. The CDR3 length is 15 residues. CDR3 protein: CASSLPSTGLNEAFF. CDR3 nucleotide sequence: TGTGCCAGCAGTCTCCCCTCGACAGGGTTGAATGAAGCTTTCTTT.

V is TRBV27 and J is TRBJ1-5, with D unresolved. Germline V CDR1 and CDR2: MNHEY, SMNVEV (reference sequence). The CDR3 covers 14 residues. Trimming removed 4 bases from V and 2 bases from J, with 9 bases in between. CDR3 in DNA: TGTGCCAGCAGTTCCGCGGGCGGCAATCAGCCCCAGCATTTT. It is translated as CASSSAGGNQPQHF.

The chain employs TRBV7-9 and TRBJ2-5, with D uncertain. The tail of the sequence fits TRBJ2-7 better, so the J call may be wrong. The CDR3 runs to 13 residues. Germline V gene lookup returns CDR1 SEHNR and CDR2 FQNEAQ (reference sequence). The chain's CDR3 is CASSSTPSYEQYF. The CDR3 DNA reads TGTGCCAGCAGCTCGACACCCTCCTACGAGCAGTACTTC.

The chain combines TRBV7-6 with TRBJ2-1, with 11 bases aligning to TRBD2. V gave up 1 base and J gave up 7 bases; unmatched junction bases: 9. Germline V gives CDR1 SGHVS, CDR2 FNYEAQ. CDR3 size: 17 residues. Written as DNA, the CDR3 is TGTGCCAGCAGCTTAGGAGGTAGCGGGGGGGTCTATAATGAGCAGTTCTTC. Amino acids: CASSLGGSGGVYNEQFF.